These 31 T cell receptor beta chains came from one sample sequenced in a study of T cells in Graves' hyperthyroidism and ophthalmopathy. Template material for amplifying TCR beta CDR3 regions consisted of RNA transcripts. The primer set for the first-round RT-PCR of the TCR CDR3 was HTBI. TCRdb re-called the multiplex PCR reads through MiXCR, storing one row per CDR3 protein. The sample lists about 640,000 distinct CDR3 sequences; roughly 20% were seen once. Sequenced material: blood. These receptors were obtained from a man under 40 with Graves' ophthalmopathy.

V is TRBV6-2 or TRBV6-3 and J is TRBJ2-1, with 9 bases identical to TRBD2. Germline V CDR1 and CDR2: MNHEY, SVGEGT. V lost 2 bases, J lost 7 bases, and 21 bases stayed unmatched. The length of the CDR3 is 20 residues. The CDR3 sequence: CASSYPYHRLAGVKVNEQFF. The CDR3 region has the DNA TGTGCCAGCAGTTACCCTTACCACCGCTTAGCGGGAGTAAAAGTGAATGAGCAGTTCTTC.

The J gene is TRBJ2-3, the V gene TRBV10-2; 8 positions agree with TRBD1. The germline V gene has CDR1 WSHSY and CDR2 SAAADI. V trimming: 2 bases; J trimming: 2 bases; junction bases outside the gene matches: 6. This CDR3 comprises 16 residues. Here the CDR3 reads CASSEQGARITDTQYF. DNA for the CDR3: TGCGCCAGCAGTGAGCAGGGGGCGAGGATCACAGATACGCAGTATTTT.

In its sample, this clonotype was seen many times. The chain carries TRBV6-1 and TRBJ2-2, with 9 bases that match TRBD2. Trimming cost V 1 base and J 8 bases; bases outside gene matches: 5. Germline loops: CDR1 MNHNS, CDR2 SASEGT. The CDR3 contains 15 residues. CDR3 sequence (DNA): TGTGCCAGCAGTGAAGGGGCTAGCGGGACTGGGGAGCTGTTTTTT. Protein sequence: CASSEGASGTGELFF.

The rearrangement joins TRBV19 to TRBJ2-3; D may be TRBD1 (5 bases). The ends were cut back, 3 bases at V and 1 base at J, with 11 bases in the middle. The CDR3 runs 15 residues. Germline V lookup: CDR1 LNHDA, CDR2 SQIVND (reference sequence). CDR3 coding DNA: TGTGCCAGTAGTATTGAAGGGGCTCGCACAGATACGCAGTATTTT. Translated: CASSIEGARTDTQYF. Based on the CDR3 plus reference TRBV19 and TRBJ2-3, the full variable domain is DGGITQSPKYLFRKEGQNVTLSCEQNLNHDAMYWYRQDPGQGLRLIYYSQIVNDFQKGDIAEGYSVSREKKESFPLTVTSAQKNPTAFYLCASSIEGARTDTQYFGPGTRLTVL.

The chain links TRBV12-5 to TRBJ2-5, with D perhaps TRBD2 (5 bases). CDR3 length: 13 amino acids. V was pared by 6 bases and J by 5 bases, with 13 bases between. Germline CDR1 reads LGHNT; CDR2 reads FRNRAP. Written as DNA, the CDR3 is TGTGCTAGTGGACGAAGCGGCGGGGAGACCCAGTACTTC. Its protein product is CASGRSGGETQYF.

This clonotype was picked up a small number of times. The rearrangement uses TRBV12-3 or TRBV12-4 and TRBJ1-6; perhaps TRBD1 as D (6 bases). Between the trimmed V and J ends, which lost 2 bases and 7 bases, there was a span of 12 bases. The CDR3 extends over 15 amino acids. In DNA form, the CDR3 reads TGTGCCAGCAGTTTAAGAGGGCAGGGGAATTCACCCCTCCACTTT. Its protein product is CASSLRGQGNSPLHF.

This clonotype has a count of ten or more. In DNA form, the CDR3 reads TGTGCCAGCAGTGACCCCCGGGCCGACTACGAGCAGTACTTC. Its translation: CASSDPRADYEQYF. This chain connects TRBV2 to TRBJ2-7; D unclear. Per germline, CDR1 SNHLY and CDR2 FYNNEI. The CDR3 totals 14 residues. V lost 3 bases to trimming and J lost 3 bases, with 12 bases between them.

A few counts support this clonotype. V gene TRBV27 combines with J gene TRBJ2-2; the D is unclear. This CDR3 is 16 amino acids long. Germline CDR1 reads MNHEY; CDR2 reads SMNVEV (reference sequence). Trimming removed 2 bases from V and 4 bases from J, with 14 bases in between. CDR3 region: CASSLRSRLLTGELFF. The CDR3 bases are TGTGCCAGCAGTTTACGTTCTCGACTTCTCACCGGGGAGCTGTTTTTT.

The V and J genes are TRBV12-3 or TRBV12-4 and TRBJ1-6; D remains ambiguous. V was pared by 1 base and J by 8 bases, with 12 bases between. CDR3 length: 15 residues. The DNA of the CDR3 is TGTGCCAGCAGTTTAGAACAGTGGGGAGATTCACCCCTCCACTTT. Encoded protein: CASSLEQWGDSPLHF.

This clonotype was detected many times. The J gene is TRBJ2-2, the V gene TRBV2, with 8 nucleotides matching TRBD2. V lost 6 bases to trimming and J lost 3 bases; unmatched junction nucleotides: 6. CDR1 and CDR2 from the germline V gene are SNHLY and FYNNEI. The CDR3 has 15 amino acids. CDR3 region: CASRTSVGYTGELFF. The CDR3 DNA follows: TGTGCCAGCAGGACTAGCGTGGGCTACACCGGGGAGCTGTTTTTT.

Remarks on this clonotype: At one of its ends the junction is not consistent with the germline gene, which may arise from a read error. V usage is TRBV4-1 and J usage is TRBJ1-1; the D gene is possibly TRBD1 (5 bases). Germline loops: CDR1 MGHRA, CDR2 YSYEKL. CDR3 length equals 16 residues. In DNA, the CDR3 is TGCGCCAGCAGCCAAGATCGGGGAGGGGCGAACACTGGAGCTTTCTTT. It yields the protein CASSQDRGGANTGAFF.

This clonotype was seen more than once but under ten times. The chain employs TRBV18 and TRBJ2-2; the D gene is possibly TRBD2 (6 bases). CDR1 and CDR2 (germline): KGHSH, LQKENI. V shed 7 bases and J shed 4 bases, with 16 bases lying between them. This CDR3 spans 15 amino acids. The CDR3 DNA reads as TGTGCCAGCTTCGCCGAGGGAGGCGGCACCGGGGAGCTGTTTTTT. Its translation is CASFAEGGGTGELFF.

This clonotype was recorded many times. V gene TRBV12-3 or TRBV12-4 combines with J gene TRBJ2-7; D unresolved. Trimming left V 3 bases short and J 3 bases short, with 9 bases between. The CDR3 is made up of 13 amino acids. CDR3 amino acids: CASSFDLFYEQYF. CDR3 DNA: TGTGCCAGCAGTTTTGATCTCTTCTACGAGCAGTACTTC.

This clonotype was counted only a few times. The rearrangement joins TRBV20-1 to TRBJ1-1; 7 bases agree with TRBD1. The CDR3 runs to 14 residues. Germline lookup yields CDR1 DFQATT and CDR2 SNEGSKA (reference sequence). V dropped 2 bases and J dropped 1; count of bases not matched to a gene: 4. CDR3 residues: CSARIGTANTEAFF. The CDR3 DNA follows: TGCAGTGCTAGAATAGGGACAGCGAACACTGAAGCTTTCTTT.

In this sample, this clonotype turned up many times. The chain employs TRBV2 and TRBJ1-5; D not resolved. Trimming left V 7 bases short and J 0 bases short, with 13 bases between. The CDR3 spans 15 residues. Germline-derived CDR1 and CDR2 are SNHLY and FYNNEI. This CDR3 reads CASKGQENSNQPQHF. The CDR3 DNA follows: TGTGCCAGCAAGGGCCAGGAGAATAGCAATCAGCCCCAGCATTTT.

The V gene is TRBV15, the J gene TRBJ1-2; unclear D gene. The CDR3 covers 13 residues. Trimming pared 0 bases from V and 4 bases from J, leaving 6 bases between. The germline V gene encodes CDR1 LNHNV and CDR2 YYDKDF (reference sequence). The CDR3 loop reads CATSRDGIYGYTF. The CDR3 bases are TGTGCCACCAGCAGAGATGGGATCTATGGCTACACCTTC. Combining the CDR3 with reference TRBV15 and TRBJ1-2 gives the whole variable domain DAMVIQNPRYQVTQFGKPVTLSCSQTLNHNVMYWYQQKSSQAPKLLFHYYDKDFNNEADTPDNFQSRRPNTSFCFLDIRSPGLGDTAMYLCATSRDGIYGYTFGSGTRLTVV.

This clonotype has at least ten counts. The genes are TRBV6-6 and TRBJ1-2; perhaps TRBD1 as D (5 bases). The CDR3 is 16 residues long. V gave up 2 bases and J gave up 7 bases, with 20 bases separating them. Germline values: CDR1 MNHNY, CDR2 SVGAGI (reference sequence). As DNA, the CDR3 is TGTGCCAGCAGTTACGCCCCGTCGGCTCTCGGGGGTGGCTACACCTTC. Translating gives CASSYAPSALGGGYTF.

This clonotype was counted between two and nine times. The genes are TRBV7-2 and TRBJ2-7, with 10 bases lining up with TRBD1. V shed 6 bases and J 0 bases; nucleotides not matched to a gene: 8. CDR1 is SGHTA and CDR2 is FQGNSA in the germline V gene. CDR3 length: 16 residues. As DNA, the CDR3 is TGTGCCAGCAGACAAGGGACAGGGGCGATCTCCTACGAGCAGTACTTC. It specifies CASRQGTGAISYEQYF.

This clonotype was seen ten or more times. The genes are TRBV28 and TRBJ2-3; the D call may be TRBD1 or TRBD2 (7 bases each). Germline V gives CDR1 MDHEN, CDR2 SYDVKM. Trimming pared 6 bases from V and 2 bases from J, leaving 15 bases between. The CDR3 runs to 15 residues. The CDR3 region is CASRTQGGLTDTQYF. CDR3 sequence (DNA): TGTGCCAGCAGGACCCAGGGGGGGCTCACAGATACGCAGTATTTT.

In this sample, this clonotype turned up a few times. The CDR3 is CASSSPGLADNEQFF. CDR3 in DNA: TGCGCCAGCAGCTCGCCGGGACTAGCGGACAATGAGCAGTTCTTC. The chain has TRBV5-1 and TRBJ2-1; 11 nucleotides match TRBD2. From germline, CDR1 is SGHRS and CDR2 YFSETQ. The CDR3 is made up of 15 amino acids. V gave up 3 bases and J gave up 5 bases; unmatched junction bases: 4.

The sample holds a few counts of this clonotype. A much larger clone lies a single base off, so this may be a read error. The chain couples TRBV11-2 to TRBJ2-3; D gene ambiguous. CDR3 length: 16 residues. CDR1 and CDR2 (germline): SGHAT, FQNNGV. Trimming removed 2 bases from V and 0 bases from J, with 12 bases in between. CDR3 loop: CASSLTIDGSTDTQYF. The CDR3 bases are TGTGCCAGCAGCTTAACTATTGACGGAAGCACAGATACGCAGTATTTT.

This clonotype was counted ten times or more. V gene TRBV7-2 combines with J gene TRBJ2-3, with D maybe TRBD2 (5 bases). Trimming left V 5 bases short and J 7 bases short, with 16 bases between. The CDR3 runs to 14 residues. Germline V gene data show CDR1 as SGHTA and CDR2 as FQGNSA. CDR3 sequence (DNA): TGTGCCAGCAGCCCTAGGCTAGCATTAAATACGCAGTATTTT. Translation gives CASSPRLALNTQYF.

This clonotype was counted at least ten times. The chain links TRBV2 to TRBJ2-1; the D is unclear. Germline V CDR1 and CDR2: SNHLY, FYNNEI. The CDR3 extends over 14 amino acids. Deletions cut 7 bases from V and 0 bases from J, with 10 bases between. The CDR3 reads CASTLGSSYNEQFF. The CDR3 region has the DNA TGTGCCAGCACCTTAGGCAGCTCCTACAATGAGCAGTTCTTC.

CDR3 region: CSVNPRLAGVTDTQYF. Written as DNA, the CDR3 is TGCAGCGTTAACCCTCGACTAGCGGGAGTCACAGATACGCAGTATTTT. V is TRBV29-1 and J is TRBJ2-3, with TRBD2 matching 12 bases. This CDR3 spans 16 amino acids. V lost 5 bases and J lost 2; bases outside the gene matches: 8. Germline V gene lookup returns CDR1 SQVTM and CDR2 ANQGSEA.

A few counts support this clonotype. This chain joins TRBV7-2 and TRBJ2-3; 10 bases are a match to TRBD2. The V segment lost 0 bases and the J segment 5 bases; nucleotides outside the gene matches: 8. The CDR3 has 17 residues. Looked up from germline, CDR1 is SGHTA and CDR2 is FQGNSA. CDR3 sequence (DNA): TGTGCCAGCAGCTTAGCTCCTAGCGGGAGTGGGGGAGATACGCAGTATTTT. The encoded protein is CASSLAPSGSGGDTQYF.

This clonotype was seen many times. The chain uses TRBV5-1 and TRBJ2-3; D is perhaps TRBD2 (6 bases). Deletions cut 5 bases from V and 2 bases from J, with 12 bases between. The CDR3 runs 14 residues. Per germline, CDR1 SGHRS and CDR2 YFSETQ. CDR3 nucleotides: TGCGCCAGCAGGGTCACGGGGGACACAGATACGCAGTATTTT. Translating gives CASRVTGDTDTQYF.

The rearrangement joins TRBV2 to TRBJ1-4; D call uncertain. The CDR3 loop spans 14 amino acids. Trimming shortened V by 6 bases and J by 0 bases, and 8 bases separated the two germline ends. Germline assignment: CDR1 SNHLY and CDR2 FYNNEI. The CDR3 DNA sequence: TGTGCCAGCAGGGTTGACGCAACTAATGAAAAACTGTTTTTT. Translation: CASRVDATNEKLFF.

V usage is TRBV4-2 and J usage is TRBJ2-7; 10 nucleotides match TRBD2. CDR3 length equals 15 residues. The J segment lost 2 bases and the V segment lost 2 bases, leaving 3 bases of the junction unmatched. The V gene's germline CDR1 is LGHNA and CDR2 YNFKEQ. The CDR3 is CASSQLAGDAYEQYF. The DNA for the CDR3 is TGTGCCAGCAGCCAACTAGCGGGAGATGCCTACGAGCAGTACTTC.

The chain joins TRBV7-3 to TRBJ2-1; 7 bases are a match to TRBD2. V was clipped by 1 base and J by 6 bases; unmatched bases: 6. Germline-derived CDR1 and CDR2 are SGHTA and FQGTGA. The length of the CDR3 is 15 residues. The CDR3 bases are TGTGCCAGCAGCTTAATTGCAACTAGCGTCAATGAGCAGTTCTTC. It encodes CASSLIATSVNEQFF.

This clonotype has only one observation. The chain joins TRBV25-1 to TRBJ2-7; tentatively, D is TRBD1 (5 bases). In germline, CDR1 is MGHDK, CDR2 SYGVNS. The CDR3 length is 13 residues. Trimming shortened V by 3 bases and J by 7 bases, and 13 bases separated the two germline ends. The CDR3 nucleotides are TGTGCCAGCAGTGACTTGACAGCTAGGGAGCAGTACTTC. This gives the protein CASSDLTAREQYF.

Notes on this clonotype: A read error may account for a junction end that differs from germline. The chain has TRBV7-6 and TRBJ2-2; D perhaps matches TRBD2 (5 bases). CDR1 is SGHVS, CDR2 FNYEAQ, per germline. The CDR3 is 15 residues long. In nucleotides, the CDR3 is TGTGCCAGCAGCTCCAACTCCGGGATCACCGGGGAGCTATTTTTT. It specifies CASSSNSGITGELFF.